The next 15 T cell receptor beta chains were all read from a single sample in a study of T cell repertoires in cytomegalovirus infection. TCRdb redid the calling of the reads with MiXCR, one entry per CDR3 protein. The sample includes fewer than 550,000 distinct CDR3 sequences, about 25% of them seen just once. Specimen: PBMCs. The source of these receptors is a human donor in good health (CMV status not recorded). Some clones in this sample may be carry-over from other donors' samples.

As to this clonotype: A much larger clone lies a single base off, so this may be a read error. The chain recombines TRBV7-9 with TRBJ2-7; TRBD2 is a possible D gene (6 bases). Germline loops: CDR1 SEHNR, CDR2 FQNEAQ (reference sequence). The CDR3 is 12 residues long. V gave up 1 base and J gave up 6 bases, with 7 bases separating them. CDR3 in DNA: TGTGCCAGCAGCTTAGAGGGAGGCGAGCAGTACGTC. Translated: CASSLEGGEQYV.

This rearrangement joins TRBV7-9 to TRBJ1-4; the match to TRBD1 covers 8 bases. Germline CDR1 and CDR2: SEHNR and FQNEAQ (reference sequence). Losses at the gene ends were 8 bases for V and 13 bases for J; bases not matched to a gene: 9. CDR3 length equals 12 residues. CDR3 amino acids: CASRPPGTGLFF. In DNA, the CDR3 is TGTGCCAGCCGTCCACCCGGGACAGGACTGTTTTTT.

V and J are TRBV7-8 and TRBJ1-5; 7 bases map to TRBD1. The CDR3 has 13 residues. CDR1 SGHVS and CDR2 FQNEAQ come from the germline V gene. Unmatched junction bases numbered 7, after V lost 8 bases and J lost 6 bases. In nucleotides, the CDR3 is TGTGCCAGCGCAGGGGGGCAGGGTCAGCCCCAGCATTTT. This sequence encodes CASAGGQGQPQHF. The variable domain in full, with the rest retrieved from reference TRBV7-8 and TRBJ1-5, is GAGVSQSPRYKVAKRGQDVALRCDPISGHVSLFWYQQALGQGPEFLTYFQNEAQLDKSGLPSDRFFAERPEGSVSTLKIQRTQQEDSAVYLCASAGGQGQPQHFGDGTRLSIL.

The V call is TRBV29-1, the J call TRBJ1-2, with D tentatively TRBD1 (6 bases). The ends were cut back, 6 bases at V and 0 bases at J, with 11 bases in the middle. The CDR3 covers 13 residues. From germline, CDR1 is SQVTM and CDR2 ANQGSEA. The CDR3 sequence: CSVWTETNYGYTF. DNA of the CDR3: TGCAGCGTGTGGACAGAGACTAACTATGGCTACACCTTC.

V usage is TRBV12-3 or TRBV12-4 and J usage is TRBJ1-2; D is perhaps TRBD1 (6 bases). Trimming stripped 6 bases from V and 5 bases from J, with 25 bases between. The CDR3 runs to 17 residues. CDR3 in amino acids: CASSPGGDTSGGYGYTF. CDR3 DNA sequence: TGTGCCAGCAGCCCTGGGGGGGACACATCAGGAGGGTATGGCTACACCTTC.

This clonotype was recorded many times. In DNA form, the CDR3 reads TGTGCCAGCAGTTTGGGGGGCACAGATACGCAGTATTTT. It yields the protein CASSLGGTDTQYF. The chain couples TRBV7-2 to TRBJ2-3, with D perhaps TRBD1 or TRBD2 (5 bases each). V was shortened by 6 bases and J by 1 base, with 8 bases between the two germline ends. The germline V gene encodes CDR1 SGHTA and CDR2 FQGNSA. This CDR3 region has 13 residues.

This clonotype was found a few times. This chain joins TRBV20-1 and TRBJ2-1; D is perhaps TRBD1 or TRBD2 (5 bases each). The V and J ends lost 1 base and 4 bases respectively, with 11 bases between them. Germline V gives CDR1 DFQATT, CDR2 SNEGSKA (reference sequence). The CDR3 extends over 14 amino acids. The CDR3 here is CSARGGWEYNEQFF. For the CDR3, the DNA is TGCAGTGCTAGAGGGGGGTGGGAGTACAATGAGCAGTTCTTC.

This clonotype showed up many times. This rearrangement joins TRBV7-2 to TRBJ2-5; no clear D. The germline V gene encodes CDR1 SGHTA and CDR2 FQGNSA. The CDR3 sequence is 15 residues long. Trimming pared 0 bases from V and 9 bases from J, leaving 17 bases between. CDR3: CASSLASDHGVAQYF. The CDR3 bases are TGTGCCAGCAGCTTAGCGTCTGACCATGGGGTGGCCCAGTACTTC.

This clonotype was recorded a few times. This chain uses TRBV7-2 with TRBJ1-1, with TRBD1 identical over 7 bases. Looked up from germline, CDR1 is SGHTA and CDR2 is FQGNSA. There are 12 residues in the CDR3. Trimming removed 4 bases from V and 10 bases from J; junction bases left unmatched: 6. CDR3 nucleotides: TGTGCCAGCAGCTCGGACAGGCTGGTAGCTTTCTTT. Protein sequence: CASSSDRLVAFF.

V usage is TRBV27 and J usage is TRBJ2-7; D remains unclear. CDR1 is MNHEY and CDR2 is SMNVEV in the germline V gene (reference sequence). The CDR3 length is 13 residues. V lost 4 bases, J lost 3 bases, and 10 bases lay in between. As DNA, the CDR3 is TGTGCCAGCAGTTGGGCCTGGAGCTACGAGCAGTACTTC. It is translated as CASSWAWSYEQYF.

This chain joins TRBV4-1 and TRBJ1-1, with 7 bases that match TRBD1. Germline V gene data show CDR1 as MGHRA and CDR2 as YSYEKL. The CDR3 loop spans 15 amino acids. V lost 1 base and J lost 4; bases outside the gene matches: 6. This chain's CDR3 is CASSQVPTGITEAFF. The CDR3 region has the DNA TGCGCCAGCAGCCAAGTTCCGACAGGGATCACTGAAGCTTTCTTT.

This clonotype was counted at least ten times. CDR3 sequence: CASSSRGAGGYTF. In nucleotides, the CDR3 is TGTGCCAGCAGCTCTCGGGGGGCCGGTGGCTACACCTTC. The chain has TRBV12-3 or TRBV12-4 and TRBJ1-2; weak D call: TRBD1 (6 bases). V gave up 6 bases and J gave up 7 bases, with 15 bases separating them. The CDR3 contains 13 residues.

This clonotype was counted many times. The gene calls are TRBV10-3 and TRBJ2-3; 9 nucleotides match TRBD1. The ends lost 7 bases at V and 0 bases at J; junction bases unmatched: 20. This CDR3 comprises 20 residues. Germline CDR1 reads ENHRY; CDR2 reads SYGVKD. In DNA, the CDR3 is TGTGCCATCAAGCTTGCACCGGGACAGGGAAGTGGTCCTAGCACAGATACGCAGTATTTT. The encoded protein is CAIKLAPGQGSGPSTDTQYF.

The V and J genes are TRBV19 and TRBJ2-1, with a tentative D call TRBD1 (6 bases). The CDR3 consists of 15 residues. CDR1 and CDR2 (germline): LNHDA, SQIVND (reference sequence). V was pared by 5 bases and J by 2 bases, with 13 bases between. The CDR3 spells CASSSEGDTYNEQFF. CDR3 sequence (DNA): TGTGCCAGTAGTTCCGAGGGGGATACCTACAATGAGCAGTTCTTC.

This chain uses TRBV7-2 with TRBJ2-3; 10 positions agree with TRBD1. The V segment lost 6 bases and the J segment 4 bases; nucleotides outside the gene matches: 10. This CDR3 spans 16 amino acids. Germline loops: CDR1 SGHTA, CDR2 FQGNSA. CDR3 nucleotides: TGTGCCAGCAGGCCTTCCCGGGACAGGGGACCAGATACGCAGTATTTT. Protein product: CASRPSRDRGPDTQYF.